The present T cell receptor beta chain was sequenced within a study of molecular identifiers for immune sequencing clone quantification. In this sample, this clonotype turned up many times. The CDR3 is made up of 12 amino acids. In germline, CDR1 is SQVTM, CDR2 ANQGSEA. V was shortened by 4 bases and J by 6 bases, with 12 bases between the two germline ends. One entry per CDR3 protein, called by TCRdb with MiXCR from the PCR reads. The sample holds more than 450,000 distinct CDR3 sequences, roughly a fifth seen once. The TCR originated in a human donor in good health. Some libraries in this study had Jurkat cell RNA spiked in. The chain employs TRBV29-1 and TRBJ1-1; D unresolved. The source material was naive CD8+ T cells from blood, with Jurkat cell RNA spiked in. Subset indicated: FACS-sorted CD8+CD4-CCR7+CD45RA+ naive T cells. The CDR3 DNA follows: TGCAGCGTTGTAGGTAACAATCCTGAAGCTTTCTTT. It encodes CSVVGNNPEAFF.